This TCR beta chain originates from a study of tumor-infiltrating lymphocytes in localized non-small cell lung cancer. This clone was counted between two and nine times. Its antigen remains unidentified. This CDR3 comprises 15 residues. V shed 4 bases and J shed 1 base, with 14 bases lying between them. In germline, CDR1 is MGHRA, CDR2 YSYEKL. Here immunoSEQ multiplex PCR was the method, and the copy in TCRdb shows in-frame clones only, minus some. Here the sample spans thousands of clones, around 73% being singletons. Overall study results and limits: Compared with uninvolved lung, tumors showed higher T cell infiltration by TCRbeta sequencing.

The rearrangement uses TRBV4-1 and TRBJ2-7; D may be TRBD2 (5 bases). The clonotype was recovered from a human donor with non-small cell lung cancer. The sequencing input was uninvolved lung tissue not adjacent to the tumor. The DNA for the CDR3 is TGCGCCAGCAGCCTAGAGGGCCCCGCATCCTACGAGCAGTACTTC. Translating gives CASSLEGPASYEQYF.